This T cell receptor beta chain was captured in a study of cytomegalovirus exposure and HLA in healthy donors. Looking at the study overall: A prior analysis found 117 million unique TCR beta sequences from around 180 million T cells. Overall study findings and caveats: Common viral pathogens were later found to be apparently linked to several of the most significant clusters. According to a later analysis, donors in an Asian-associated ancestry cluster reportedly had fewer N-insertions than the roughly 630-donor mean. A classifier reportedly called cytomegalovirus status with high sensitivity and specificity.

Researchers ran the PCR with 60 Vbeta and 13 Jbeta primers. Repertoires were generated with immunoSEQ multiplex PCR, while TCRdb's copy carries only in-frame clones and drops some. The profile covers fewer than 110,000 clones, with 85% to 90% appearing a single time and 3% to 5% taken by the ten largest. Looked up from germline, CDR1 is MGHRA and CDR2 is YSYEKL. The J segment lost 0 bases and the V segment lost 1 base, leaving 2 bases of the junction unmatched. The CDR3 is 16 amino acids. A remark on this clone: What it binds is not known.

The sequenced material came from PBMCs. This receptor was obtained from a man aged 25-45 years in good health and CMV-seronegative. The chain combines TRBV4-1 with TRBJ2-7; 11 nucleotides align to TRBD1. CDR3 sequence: CASSQVGTGGSYEQYF. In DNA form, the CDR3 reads TGCGCCAGCAGCCAAGTTGGGACAGGGGGCTCCTACGAGCAGTACTTC.